One and the same sample provided the 8 T cell receptor beta chains below, sequenced in a study of shared T cell receptors in the human thymus (dated by TCRdb to about 2021). The protocol used for the library was the immunoSEQ multiplex PCR assay. The clones in this table, taken by TCRdb from immuneACCESS, are in-frame only. Not every clone is retained; where verified, under half of the shortfall comes from an unresolved V gene, and the cause of the rest is unknown. The sample table records about 730,000 clones; 80% to 90% of these occur just once. The ten largest clones represent 0.0095% to 0.013% of the sample. These data also featured in a second study, about human thymus T cells.

Sequenced material: thymocytes. Receptors were obtained from a girl younger than two with a congenital heart defect. Donor details come from another sample of the same person, matched by shared clones.

V is TRBV2 and J is TRBJ1-1; D ambiguous. Germline CDR1 and CDR2: SNHLY and FYNNEI. This CDR3 contains 12 residues. Trimming removed 4 bases at V and 5 bases at J, with 8 bases between. This CDR3 is CASSVRGTEAFF. CDR3 nucleotide sequence: TGTGCCAGCAGTGTAAGAGGGACTGAAGCTTTCTTT. The full variable domain, with the rest looked up from reference TRBV2 and TRBJ1-1, is EPEVTQTPSHQVTQMGQEVILRCVPISNHLYFYWYRQILGQKVEFLVSFYNNEISEKSEIFDDQFSVERPDGSNFTLKIRSTKLEDSAMYFCASSVRGTEAFFGQGTRLTVV.

V usage is TRBV6-6 and J usage is TRBJ2-7; 8 bases align to TRBD1. Germline assignment: CDR1 MNHNY and CDR2 SVGAGI (reference sequence). The CDR3 contains 15 residues. The trim removed 5 bases at V and 3 bases at J, leaving 9 bases unmatched. CDR3 residues: CASSPPGQAHYEQYF. CDR3 sequence (DNA): TGTGCCAGCAGTCCGCCGGGACAGGCTCACTACGAGCAGTACTTC.

This clone was found once. The rearrangement joins TRBV5-4 to TRBJ2-3; tentatively, D is TRBD2 (5 bases). This CDR3 has 15 residues. Deletions cut 3 bases from V and 4 bases from J, with 15 bases between. Germline-derived CDR1 and CDR2 are SGHNT and YYREEE (reference sequence). The CDR3 DNA is TGTGCCAGCAGCTCCGGGGTAGGTCAGGCAGATACGCAGTATTTT. The encoded protein is CASSSGVGQADTQYF.

Regarding this clone: Other DNA sequences in this sample translate to the same CDR3. V is TRBV4-1 and J is TRBJ1-2, with 11 bases lining up with TRBD1. The CDR3 spans 15 residues. With 4 bases clipped from V and 8 bases from J, the junction kept 9 bases outside the gene matches. The V gene's germline CDR1 is MGHRA and CDR2 YSYEKL. CDR3 in DNA: TGCGCCAGCAGCCCGCGGACAGGGGGCGCATGGGGCTACACCTTC. Translation gives CASSPRTGGAWGYTF.

This clone was detected only a few times. CDR3 in amino acids: CASSDGPTGRGGDDTQYF. As DNA, the CDR3 is TGTGCCAGCAGTGATGGCCCCACCGGGCGGGGGGGAGACGATACGCAGTATTTT. The chain recombines TRBV7-9 with TRBJ2-3; 9 bases are a match to TRBD2. CDR3 size: 18 residues. Germline V gives CDR1 SEHNR, CDR2 FQNEAQ (reference sequence). V gave up 6 bases and J gave up 6 bases; unmatched junction bases: 19. The entire variable domain, with the rest obtained from reference TRBV7-9 and TRBJ2-3, is as follows: DTGVSQNPRHKITKRGQNVTFRCDPISEHNRLYWYRQTLGQGPEFLTYFQNEAQLEKSRLLSDRFSAERPKGSFSTLEIQRTEQGDSAMYLCASSDGPTGRGGDDTQYFGPGTRLTVL.

V and J are TRBV4-3 and TRBJ1-2; the match to TRBD1 covers 7 bases. Germline values: CDR1 LGHNA, CDR2 YSLEER. V lost 4 bases, J lost 5 bases, and 13 bases stayed unmatched. The CDR3 loop spans 16 amino acids. CDR3 DNA sequence: TGCGCCAGCAGCCCGATACCCCAGGGGGAGCGATATGGCTACACCTTC. Its translation: CASSPIPQGERYGYTF.

The chain couples TRBV27 to TRBJ2-7, with 11 bases matching TRBD1. J lost 3 bases, V lost 6 bases, and 4 bases had no gene match. This CDR3 region has 14 residues. The germline CDR1 and CDR2 sequences are MNHEY and SMNVEV (reference sequence). In DNA, the CDR3 is TGTGCCAGCAGCCACGGGACAGGGGGCTACGAGCAGTACTTC. It specifies CASSHGTGGYEQYF.

The CDR3: CASSLGAGIPYGYTF. DNA of the CDR3: TGTGCCAGCAGCTTAGGCGCAGGAATCCCCTATGGCTACACCTTC. The V and J genes are TRBV7-4 and TRBJ1-2; D remains unclear. The germline V gene encodes CDR1 SGHVT and CDR2 SQSDAQ. CDR3 length: 15 amino acids. V was clipped by 1 base and J by 4 bases, with 13 bases between them.